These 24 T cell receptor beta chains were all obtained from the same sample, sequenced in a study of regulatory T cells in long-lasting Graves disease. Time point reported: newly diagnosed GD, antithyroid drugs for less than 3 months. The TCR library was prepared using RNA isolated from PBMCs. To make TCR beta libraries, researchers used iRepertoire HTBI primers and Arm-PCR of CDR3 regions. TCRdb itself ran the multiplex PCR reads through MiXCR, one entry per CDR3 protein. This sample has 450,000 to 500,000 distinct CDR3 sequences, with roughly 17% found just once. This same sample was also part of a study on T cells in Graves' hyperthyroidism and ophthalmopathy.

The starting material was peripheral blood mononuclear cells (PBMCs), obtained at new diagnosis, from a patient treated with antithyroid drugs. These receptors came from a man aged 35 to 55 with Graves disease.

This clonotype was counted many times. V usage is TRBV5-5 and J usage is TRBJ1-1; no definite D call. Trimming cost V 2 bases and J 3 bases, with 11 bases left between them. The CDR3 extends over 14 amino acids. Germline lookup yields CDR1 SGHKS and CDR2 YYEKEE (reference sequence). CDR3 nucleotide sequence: TGTGCCAGCAGCTTTCGGGTATGGGACACTGAAGCTTTCTTT. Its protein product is CASSFRVWDTEAFF.

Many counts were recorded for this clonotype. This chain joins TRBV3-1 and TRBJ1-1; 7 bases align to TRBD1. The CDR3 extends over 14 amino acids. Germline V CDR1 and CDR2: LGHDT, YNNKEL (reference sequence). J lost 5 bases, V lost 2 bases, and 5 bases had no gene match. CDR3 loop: CASSQSSTGTEAFF. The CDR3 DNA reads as TGTGCCAGCAGCCAATCTTCGACAGGGACTGAAGCTTTCTTT. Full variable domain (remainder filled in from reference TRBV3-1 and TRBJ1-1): DTAVSQTPKYLVTQMGNDKSIKCEQNLGHDTMYWYKQDSKKFLKIMFSYNNKELIINETVPNRFSPKSPDKAHLNLHINSLELGDSAVYFCASSQSSTGTEAFFGQGTRLTVV.

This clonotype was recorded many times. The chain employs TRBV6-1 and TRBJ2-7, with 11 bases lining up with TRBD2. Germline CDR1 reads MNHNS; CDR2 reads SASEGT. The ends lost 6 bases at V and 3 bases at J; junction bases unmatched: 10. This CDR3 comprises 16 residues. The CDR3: CASSLSGGTSGYEQYF. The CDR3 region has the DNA TGTGCCAGCAGCCTATCCGGGGGGACTAGCGGCTACGAGCAGTACTTC.

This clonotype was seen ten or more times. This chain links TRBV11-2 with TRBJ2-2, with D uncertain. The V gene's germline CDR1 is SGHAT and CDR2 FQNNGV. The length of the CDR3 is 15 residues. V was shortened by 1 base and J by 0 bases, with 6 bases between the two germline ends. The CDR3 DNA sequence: TGTGCCAGCAGCTTAGGACGCACGAACACCGGGGAGCTGTTTTTT. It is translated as CASSLGRTNTGELFF. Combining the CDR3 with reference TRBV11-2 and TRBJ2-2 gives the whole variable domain EAGVAQSPRYKIIEKRQSVAFWCNPISGHATLYWYQQILGQGPKLLIQFQNNGVVDDSQLPKDRFSAERLKGVDSTLKIQPAKLEDSAVYLCASSLGRTNTGELFFGEGSRLTVL.

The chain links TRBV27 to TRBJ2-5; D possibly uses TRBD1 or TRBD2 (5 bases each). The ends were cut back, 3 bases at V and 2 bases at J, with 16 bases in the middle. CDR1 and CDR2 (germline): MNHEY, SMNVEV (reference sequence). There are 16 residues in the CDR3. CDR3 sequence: CASSFQGPAGQETQYF. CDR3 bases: TGTGCCAGCAGTTTCCAGGGACCAGCCGGACAAGAGACCCAGTACTTC.

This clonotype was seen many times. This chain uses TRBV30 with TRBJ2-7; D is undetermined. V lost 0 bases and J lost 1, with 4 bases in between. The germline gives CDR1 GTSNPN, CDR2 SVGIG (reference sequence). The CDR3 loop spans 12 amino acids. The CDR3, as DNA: TGTGCCTGGAGTGTTATGTCCTACGAGCAGTACTTC. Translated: CAWSVMSYEQYF.

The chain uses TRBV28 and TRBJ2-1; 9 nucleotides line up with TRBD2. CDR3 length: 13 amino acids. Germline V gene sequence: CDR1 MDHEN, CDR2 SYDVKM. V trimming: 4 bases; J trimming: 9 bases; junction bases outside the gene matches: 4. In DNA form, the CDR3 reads TGTGCCAGCAGTTCCGCGGGGGGGAGTGAGCAGTTCTTC. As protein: CASSSAGGSEQFF.

In nucleotides, the CDR3 is TGTGCCAGCACTCCCACTAGCACGAACACCGGGGAGCTGTTTTTT. This sequence encodes CASTPTSTNTGELFF. The chain couples TRBV7-9 to TRBJ2-2; tentative D call: TRBD2 (6 bases). CDR3 length equals 15 residues. V was clipped by 7 bases and J by 0 bases, with 12 bases between them. Looked up from germline, CDR1 is SEHNR and CDR2 is FQNEAQ (reference sequence).

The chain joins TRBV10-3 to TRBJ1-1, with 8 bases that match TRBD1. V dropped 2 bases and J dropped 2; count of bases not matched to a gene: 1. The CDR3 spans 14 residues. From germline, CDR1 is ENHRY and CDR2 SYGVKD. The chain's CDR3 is CAISETGGNTEAFF. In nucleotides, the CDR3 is TGTGCCATCAGTGAGACAGGGGGTAACACTGAAGCTTTCTTT.

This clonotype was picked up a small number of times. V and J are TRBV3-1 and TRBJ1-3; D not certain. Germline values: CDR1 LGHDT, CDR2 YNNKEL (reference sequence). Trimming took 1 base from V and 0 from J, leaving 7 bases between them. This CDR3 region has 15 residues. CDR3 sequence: CASSQAVTSGNTIYF. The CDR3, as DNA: TGTGCCAGCAGCCAAGCAGTGACCTCTGGAAACACCATATATTTT.

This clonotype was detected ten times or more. In DNA, the CDR3 is TGTGCCAGCAGCTTAGTGGTTATAGCGGGAGTCAATGAGCAGTTCTTC. The encoded protein is CASSLVVIAGVNEQFF. The chain couples TRBV11-3 to TRBJ2-1; 9 nucleotides line up with TRBD2. The length of the CDR3 is 16 residues. With V trimmed by 1 base and J by 6 bases, 7 bases remained unmatched. Per the germline V gene, CDR1 is SGHNT and CDR2 is YENEEA.

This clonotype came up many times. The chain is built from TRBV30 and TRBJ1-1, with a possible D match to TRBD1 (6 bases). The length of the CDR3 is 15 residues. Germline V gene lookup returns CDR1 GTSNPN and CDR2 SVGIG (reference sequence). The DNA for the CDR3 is TGTGTCGGGAAACCAAAGAGGGGGTCGAACACTGAAGCTTTCTTT. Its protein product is CVGKPKRGSNTEAFF.

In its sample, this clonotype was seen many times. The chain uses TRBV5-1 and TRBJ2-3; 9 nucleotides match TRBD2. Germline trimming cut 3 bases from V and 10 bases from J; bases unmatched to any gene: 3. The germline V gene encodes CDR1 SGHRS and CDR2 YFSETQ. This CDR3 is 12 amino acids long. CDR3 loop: CASSSLAGAQYF. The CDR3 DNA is TGCGCCAGCAGCTCCTTAGCGGGAGCGCAGTATTTT.

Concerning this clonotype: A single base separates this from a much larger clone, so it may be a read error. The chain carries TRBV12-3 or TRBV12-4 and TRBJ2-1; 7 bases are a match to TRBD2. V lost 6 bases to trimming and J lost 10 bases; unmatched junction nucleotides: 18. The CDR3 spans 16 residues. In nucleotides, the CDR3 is TGTGCCAGCAGCTCTTGGGGGGGGAGGGCCACTCACGAGCAGTTCTTC. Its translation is CASSSWGGRATHEQFF.

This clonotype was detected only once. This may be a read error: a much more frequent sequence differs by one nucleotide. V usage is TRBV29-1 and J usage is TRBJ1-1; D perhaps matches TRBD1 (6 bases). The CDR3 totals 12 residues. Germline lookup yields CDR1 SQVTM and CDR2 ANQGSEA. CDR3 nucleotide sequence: TGCAGTGTTATGAGGGGGTACACTGAAGCTTTCTTT. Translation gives CSVMRGYTEAFF.

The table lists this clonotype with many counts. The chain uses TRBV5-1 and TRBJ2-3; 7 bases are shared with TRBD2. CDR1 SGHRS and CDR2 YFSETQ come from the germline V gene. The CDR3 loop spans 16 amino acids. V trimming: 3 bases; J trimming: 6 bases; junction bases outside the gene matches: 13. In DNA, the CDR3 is TGCGCCAGCAGCTCATCGAGGTCCGGGGGGATGGATACGCAGTATTTT. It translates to CASSSSRSGGMDTQYF.

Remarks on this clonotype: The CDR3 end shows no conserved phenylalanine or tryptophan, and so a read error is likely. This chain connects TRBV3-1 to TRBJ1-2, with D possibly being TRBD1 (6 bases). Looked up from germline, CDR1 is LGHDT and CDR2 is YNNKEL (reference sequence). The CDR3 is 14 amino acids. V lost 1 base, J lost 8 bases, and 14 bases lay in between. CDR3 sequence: CASSQAAGVSGYTY. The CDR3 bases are TGTGCCAGCAGCCAAGCTGCAGGGGTCAGCGGCTACACCTAC.

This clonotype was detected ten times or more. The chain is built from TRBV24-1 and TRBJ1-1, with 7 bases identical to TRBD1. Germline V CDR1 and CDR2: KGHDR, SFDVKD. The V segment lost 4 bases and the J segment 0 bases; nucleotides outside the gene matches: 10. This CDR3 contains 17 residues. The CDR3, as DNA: TGTGCCACCAGTGACCGTCACAAGGGGGCCATGAACACTGAAGCTTTCTTT. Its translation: CATSDRHKGAMNTEAFF.

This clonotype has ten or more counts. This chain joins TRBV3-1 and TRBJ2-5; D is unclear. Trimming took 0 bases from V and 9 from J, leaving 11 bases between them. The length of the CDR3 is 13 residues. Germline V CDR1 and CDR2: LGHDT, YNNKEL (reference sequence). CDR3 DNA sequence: TGTGCCAGCAGCCAAGAAATGGAGTTGTCCCAGTACTTC. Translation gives CASSQEMELSQYF.

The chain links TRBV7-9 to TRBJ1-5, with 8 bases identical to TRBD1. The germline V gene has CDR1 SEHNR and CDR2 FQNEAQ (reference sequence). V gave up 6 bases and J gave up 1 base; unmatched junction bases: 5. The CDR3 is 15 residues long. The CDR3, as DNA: TGTGCCAGCAGTGCACAGGGGGGGAGCAATCAGCCCCAGCATTTT. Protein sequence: CASSAQGGSNQPQHF.

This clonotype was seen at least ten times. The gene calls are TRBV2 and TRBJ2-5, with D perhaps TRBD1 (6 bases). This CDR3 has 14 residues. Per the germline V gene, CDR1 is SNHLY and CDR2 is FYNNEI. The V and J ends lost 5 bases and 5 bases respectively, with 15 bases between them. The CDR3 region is CASSQGQGSETQYF. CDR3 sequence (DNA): TGTGCCAGCAGTCAGGGGCAGGGTAGTGAGACCCAGTACTTC.

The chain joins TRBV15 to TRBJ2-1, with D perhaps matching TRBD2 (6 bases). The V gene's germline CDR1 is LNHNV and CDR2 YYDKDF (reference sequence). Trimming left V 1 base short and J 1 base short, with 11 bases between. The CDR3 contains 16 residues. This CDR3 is CATSRGGGVSYNEQFF. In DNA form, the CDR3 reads TGTGCCACCAGCAGAGGGGGCGGGGTATCCTACAATGAGCAGTTCTTC.

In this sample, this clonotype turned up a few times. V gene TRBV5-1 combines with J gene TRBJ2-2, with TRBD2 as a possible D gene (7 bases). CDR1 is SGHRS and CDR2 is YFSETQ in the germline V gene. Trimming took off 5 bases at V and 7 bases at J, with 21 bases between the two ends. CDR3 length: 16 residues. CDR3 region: CASRAGAGVMDGELFF. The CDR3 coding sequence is TGCGCCAGCAGAGCAGGGGCGGGAGTAATGGACGGGGAGCTGTTTTTT.

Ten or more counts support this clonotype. The CDR3 sequence: CASSPDGVYEQYF. The DNA for the CDR3 is TGTGCCAGCAGCCCGGACGGAGTTTACGAGCAGTACTTC. The chain employs TRBV7-2 and TRBJ2-7, with D hard to call. CDR1 and CDR2 (germline): SGHTA, FQGNSA. The V end lost 5 bases, the J end lost 4 bases, and 12 bases lay between the germline ends. The length of the CDR3 is 13 residues.